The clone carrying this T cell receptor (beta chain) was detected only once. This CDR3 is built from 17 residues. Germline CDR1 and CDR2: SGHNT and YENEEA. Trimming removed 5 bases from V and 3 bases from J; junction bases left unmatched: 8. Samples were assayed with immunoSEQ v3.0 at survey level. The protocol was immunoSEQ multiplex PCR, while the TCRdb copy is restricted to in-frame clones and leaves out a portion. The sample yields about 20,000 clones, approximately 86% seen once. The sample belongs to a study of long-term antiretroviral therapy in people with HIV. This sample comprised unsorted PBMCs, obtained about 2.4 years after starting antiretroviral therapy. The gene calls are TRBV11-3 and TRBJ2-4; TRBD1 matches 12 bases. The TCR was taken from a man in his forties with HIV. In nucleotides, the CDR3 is TGTGCCAGCAGCCCTGGGACAGGGGGCGCGGGCAAAAACATTCAGTACTTC. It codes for CASSPGTGGAGKNIQYF. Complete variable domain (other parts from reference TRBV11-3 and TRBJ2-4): EAGVVQSPRYKIIEKKQPVAFWCNPISGHNTLYWYLQNLGQGPELLIRYENEEAVDDSQLPKDRFSAERLKGVDSTLKIQPAELGDSAVYLCASSPGTGGAGKNIQYFGAGTRLSVL.